The rows below give T cell receptor beta chains drawn from one sample of a study of cytomegalovirus exposure and HLA in healthy donors. The method was immunoSEQ multiplex PCR; TCRdb's version includes in-frame clones alone and lacks a portion of them. Among more than 100,000 clones listed, 15% to 19% were seen once. The sequencing sample was made of PBMCs. All receptors derive from a woman between 18 and 29 years old in good health and CMV-seronegative. CDR3s include the opening cysteine and the closing phenylalanine or tryptophan. The order of the fields is J gene, V gene, clone size, D gene, CDR3 DNA, CDR3 protein. D genes are given only for firm matches. Rows give clone size only sometimes, using once, few, many, or a class for an expanded clone.

j_gene: TRBJ1-1
v_gene: TRBV7-8
abundance: few
d_gene: .
CDR3nt: TGTGCCAGCAGCCGATTAGGAACAGACACTGAAGCTTTCTTT
CDR3aa: CASSRLGTDTEAFF

j_gene: TRBJ1-6
v_gene: TRBV7-9
abundance: few
d_gene: TRBD1
CDR3nt: TGTGCCAGCAGCTTAGCGAGGACAGGGCGGACACCCCTCCACTTT
CDR3aa: CASSLARTGRTPLHF

j_gene: TRBJ1-1
v_gene: TRBV9
abundance: .
d_gene: .
CDR3nt: TGTGCCAGCAGCCCTACGGGACTAATGAACACTGAAGCTTTCTTT
CDR3aa: CASSPTGLMNTEAFF

j_gene: TRBJ2-1
v_gene: TRBV9
abundance: .
d_gene: TRBD1
CDR3nt: TGTGCCAGCAGCGCACGGGACAGCTACAATGAGCAGTTCTTC
CDR3aa: CASSARDSYNEQFF

j_gene: TRBJ2-1
v_gene: TRBV6-1
abundance: .
d_gene: TRBD2
CDR3nt: TGTGCCAGCCCTAGCGGGAGAGACTACAATGAGCAGTTCTTC
CDR3aa: CASPSGRDYNEQFF

j_gene: TRBJ2-3
v_gene: TRBV5-1
abundance: .
d_gene: TRBD2
CDR3nt: TGCGCCAGCAGCTTTGCTAGCGGGCTAGGGATAGATACGCAGTATTTT
CDR3aa: CASSFASGLGIDTQYF

j_gene: TRBJ2-2
v_gene: TRBV5-4
abundance: few
d_gene: TRBD2
CDR3nt: TGTGCCAGCAGCCCACTTGCGGGGGGGCTGCTCGGGGAGCTGTTTTTT
CDR3aa: CASSPLAGGLLGELFF

j_gene: TRBJ1-2
v_gene: TRBV28
abundance: .
d_gene: .
CDR3nt: TGTGCCAGCAGTTTCGAAAGCCTCTATGGCTACACCTTC
CDR3aa: CASSFESLYGYTF

j_gene: TRBJ1-1
v_gene: TRBV7-2
abundance: few
d_gene: TRBD1
CDR3nt: TGTGCCAGCGTCTTTAGGACAGGCCCGAACACTGAAGCTTTCTTT
CDR3aa: CASVFRTGPNTEAFF

j_gene: TRBJ2-5
v_gene: TRBV28
abundance: few
d_gene: TRBD1
CDR3nt: TGTGCCAGCAGTTCGTGGACAGGGAATTCCCAAGAGACCCAGTACTTC
CDR3aa: CASSSWTGNSQETQYF

j_gene: TRBJ1-1
v_gene: TRBV10-3
abundance: few
d_gene: .
CDR3nt: TGTGCCATCAATCAACGGGGGTCTGGCACTGAAGCTTTCTTT
CDR3aa: CAINQRGSGTEAFF

j_gene: TRBJ1-2
v_gene: TRBV28
abundance: .
d_gene: TRBD1
CDR3nt: TGTGCCAGCATCCCGACAGGGAACTATGGCTACACCTTC
CDR3aa: CASIPTGNYGYTF

j_gene: TRBJ2-7
v_gene: TRBV5-1
abundance: few
d_gene: .
CDR3nt: TGCGCCAGCAGCTTGGACAGGGAATACGAGCAGTACTTC
CDR3aa: CASSLDREYEQYF

j_gene: TRBJ2-5
v_gene: TRBV6-1
abundance: few
d_gene: .
CDR3nt: TGTGCCAGCAGTGAAAACTCTCTCGAGACCCAGTACTTC
CDR3aa: CASSENSLETQYF

j_gene: TRBJ2-7
v_gene: TRBV5-1
abundance: few
d_gene: TRBD1
CDR3nt: TGCGCCAGCAGCGTGGGACAGGGGTTGGGCGAGCAGTACTTC
CDR3aa: CASSVGQGLGEQYF

j_gene: TRBJ2-7
v_gene: TRBV28
abundance: .
d_gene: .
CDR3nt: TGTGCCAGCAGTTCTGGGGAGTACCCCCGTTACGAGCAGTACTTC
CDR3aa: CASSSGEYPRYEQYF